The TCR beta chain under discussion was sequenced for a study of blood T cell repertoires in COVID-19. Across the whole study: Italy, Spain and the United States were the sources of the convalescent and acute COVID-19 samples. PBMCs, B-cell-depleted T cells, or T cells were the source of the cDNA or gDNA that made up the material.

Methods used by the authors: Nucleated cell number was recorded as an estimate derived from reference gene primer amplification. Method: immunoSEQ multiplex PCR; TCRdb's copy keeps in-frame clones and lacks some. V and J calls plus clone size are reproduced from that table; the DNA served to infer D and trimming. The repertoire holds 200,000 to 250,000 clones, roughly 80% seen once, with about a sixth in the top ten. The CDR3 spans 15 residues. The germline V gene has CDR1 LNHNV and CDR2 YYDKDF (reference sequence). Trimming pared 3 bases from V and 3 bases from J, leaving 12 bases between. The V gene is TRBV15, the J gene TRBJ1-3; possible D gene TRBD1, 5 bases. Sample: peripheral blood. This clonotype originated in an elderly woman with active or convalescent COVID-19. Here the CDR3 reads CATSRPGGDGNTIYF. The CDR3, as DNA: TGTGCCACCAGCAGGCCCGGAGGGGATGGAAACACCATATATTTT.